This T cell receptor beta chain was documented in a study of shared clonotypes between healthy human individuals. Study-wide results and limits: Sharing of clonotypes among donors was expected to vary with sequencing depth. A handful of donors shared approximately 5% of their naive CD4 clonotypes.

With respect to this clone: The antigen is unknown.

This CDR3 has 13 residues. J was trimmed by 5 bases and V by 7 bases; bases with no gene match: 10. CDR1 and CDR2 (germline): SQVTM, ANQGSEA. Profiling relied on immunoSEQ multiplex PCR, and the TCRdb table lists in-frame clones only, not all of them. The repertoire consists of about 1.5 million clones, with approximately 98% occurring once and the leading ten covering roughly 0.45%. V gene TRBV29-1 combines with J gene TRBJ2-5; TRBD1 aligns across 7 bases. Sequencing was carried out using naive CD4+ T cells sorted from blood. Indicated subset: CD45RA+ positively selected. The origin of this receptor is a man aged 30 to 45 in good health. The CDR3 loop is CSAERNRGETQYF. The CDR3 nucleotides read TGCAGCGCCGAGAGAAACAGGGGTGAGACCCAGTACTTC.